This T cell receptor (beta chain) was recorded in a study of blood T cell repertoires in COVID-19 (TCRdb year 2020). As for the study more broadly: Samples covering the acute and convalescent phases of COVID-19 were provided by collaborators in the United States, Italy and Spain. The material from the prospective study consisted of cDNA or gDNA derived from T cells, B-cell-depleted T cells, or PBMCs. Subjects who had been exposed to COVID-19, were actively infected with it, or had recovered from it provided the deeply sampled blood TCRbeta repertoires that made up the dataset. The repertoires were released in a freely available public database intended as a resource for research on the immune response to SARS-CoV-2. The samples were drawn from two sources: the first 160 participants of the ongoing ImmuneRACE study, and 950 to 1,500 subjects contributed by 6 global collaborators. Nearly every sample came with metadata listing a de-identified subject ID, COVID-19 status, age in years and sex. Where HLA class I and class II types were available, the types were taken from metadata supplied by the sample provider, not from assay-based typing. Broader findings and caveats from the paper: The amount of clinical and demographic metadata varied by source and participant and was provided uncurated.

V is cut back by 6 bases and J by 3 bases, with 11 bases in the junction unmatched. The CDR3 runs 16 amino acids, cysteine and phenylalanine included. Only CDR3 DNA is held: 48 bases, read in frame from base 1. The germline V gene specifies MRHNA as CDR1 and SNTAGT as CDR2. In Seattle, one collaborating source enrolled patients while the infection was active and tracked those patients longitudinally over the course of disease. Whole blood was collected in K2EDTA tubes by collaborating institutions according to the institutions' own protocols. Collaborator samples were shipped for TCRbeta analysis as frozen whole blood, isolated PBMCs, or DNA extracted from either sample type. TCRbeta CDR3 regions were amplified from genomic DNA using the immunoSEQ Assay, a bias-controlled multiplex PCR. The source study handled its data this way. The number of nucleated cells in each sample was estimated by amplification of reference gene primers within the assay. To quantify the absolute abundance of each unique TCRbeta CDR3 rearrangement, sequence reads were collapsed and filtered. For each sample, productive Simpson clonality was calculated by taking the square root of Simpson's diversity index across productive rearrangements. Imported from immuneACCESS, the table was reduced by TCRdb to in-frame sequences with V and J called. These copies leave out some clones; in studies compared against another copy, an unresolved V gene accounts for under half, and the cause of the remainder is not known. That table furnishes V, J and clone size, whereas the DNA furnished D and trimming. The sample contains about 220,000 clones, approximately 85% of them found a single time. Jointly, the top ten make up approximately 5.2% of the sample.

Concerning this clone itself: This receptor's antigen is unknown. No clone much larger than this one lies a single base away; base qualities are absent.

The chain links TRBV6-4 with TRBJ1-2; 9 middle bases align to TRBD1. Specimen: peripheral blood. This TCR came from a woman between 70 and 85 years old with COVID-19, enrolled during active disease. The nucleotides read TGTGCCAGCAGACGATACGAGACAGGGGGTGACTATGGCTACACCTTC. It is translated as CASRRYETGGDYGYTF.